This T cell receptor (beta chain) was sequenced during a study of beta chain features in type 1 diabetes. V dropped 6 bases and J dropped 8; count of bases not matched to a gene: 8. This CDR3 has 13 residues. Expressed TCRB transcripts were sequenced because the isolated RNA had all been reverse transcribed beforehand. This table comes from immunoSEQ multiplex PCR, and its TCRdb copy is limited to in-frame clones, with some not included. The data show roughly 400,000 clones, more than 13% seen once. The chain employs TRBV23-1 and TRBJ1-2, with TRBD1 identical over 8 bases. TRBV23-1 is an ORF, and what it does is uncertain. The sequenced material came from naive CD4+ T cells from blood. The receptor comes from a woman in her late teens or twenties in good health. As DNA, the CDR3 is TGCGCCAGCAGCCAAGACAGGGGCGAGGGCTACACCTTC. It codes for CASSQDRGEGYTF.